This paragraph covers one T cell receptor beta chain sequence. The CDR3 loop spans 17 amino acids. Germline V lookup: CDR1 LGHDT, CDR2 YNNKEL (reference sequence). V shed 2 bases, J shed 2 bases, and the junction held 10 bases outside the gene matches. Clones were read by immunoSEQ multiplex PCR, and TCRdb kept only the in-frame ones, dropping some. The sample has roughly 280,000 clones, about 91% seen once. This sample is part of a study of blood T cell repertoires in COVID-19. Material for sequencing was PBMCs or T cells enriched from blood (not recorded which). The receptor comes from a man aged 40-50 years who had been exposed to COVID-19. J is TRBJ2-3 and V is TRBV3-1 (or the pseudogene TRBV3-2), with 7 bases aligning to TRBD2. The CDR3 nucleotides are TGTGCCAGCAGCCAAATCTCGGATCTAGCGGACACAGATACGCAGTATTTT. Its translation is CASSQISDLADTDTQYF.